These T cell receptor beta chains were read from a single sample in a study of blood T cell repertoires in COVID-19. Sequenced by immunoSEQ multiplex PCR; TCRdb stores in-frame clones only, minus some. The profile shows 300,000 to 400,000 clones, about 90% of them singletons. Sample: peripheral blood. These receptors were taken from a young woman who had recovered from COVID-19. The CDR3 runs from the conserved cysteine through the conserved F or W. The D gene is left open where the match is weak. Where a row states a size, it is once, few, many or the class of an expanded clone; other rows omit it.

V gene,clone size,D gene,J gene,CDR3 DNA,CDR3 protein
TRBV6-5,.,TRBD1,TRBJ1-1,TGTGCCAGCAACCTATACAGGGGCTCTGGCACTGAAGCTTTCTTT,CASNLYRGSGTEAFF
TRBV15,.,.,TRBJ1-2,TGTGCCACCAGCAGAGATAGACAGCTGAATAACTATGGCTACACCTTC,CATSRDRQLNNYGYTF
TRBV10-3,.,.,TRBJ1-1,TGTGCCATCAGTGGGGGCCGGGGGGACACTGAAGCTTTCTTT,CAISGGRGDTEAFF
TRBV4-1,.,.,TRBJ1-1,TGCGCCAGCAGCCAAGTTGGGGGCCGGAGACTGGGAACTGAAGCTTTCTTT,CASSQVGGRRLGTEAFF
TRBV28,.,TRBD2,TRBJ2-3,TGTGCCACCACGGGACTAGCGAGCACAGATACGCAGTATTTT,CATTGLASTDTQYF
TRBV25-1,.,TRBD1,TRBJ1-2,TGTGCCAGCAGTGATCAGGACAGGGGCGGCTATGGCTACACCTTC,CASSDQDRGGYGYTF
TRBV2,.,.,TRBJ1-4,TGTGCCAGCAGTGGACAGCAAACGACTAATGAAAAACTGTTTTTT,CASSGQQTTNEKLFF
TRBV7-2,.,.,TRBJ2-3,TGTGCCAGCAGCTTATTGCCCCCGCGGGGCACAGATACGCAGTATTTT,CASSLLPPRGTDTQYF
TRBV4-3,.,TRBD1,TRBJ1-4,TGCGCCAGCAGCCAAGATGGGGGACAGGGGAGGGAAAAACTGTTTTTT,CASSQDGGQGREKLFF
TRBV19,.,TRBD1,TRBJ1-6,TGTGCCAGTAGTGAAACCGGGACAGGGGGCGCCGGTTCACCCCTCCACTTT,CASSETGTGGAGSPLHF
TRBV10-2,once,.,TRBJ2-1,TGCGCCAGCAGAACTAGCTACTCCTACAATGAGCAGTTCTTC,CASRTSYSYNEQFF
TRBV9,.,TRBD2,TRBJ2-1,TGTGCCAGCAGCGTAAGTAGCGGGAGAGGCAATGAGCAGTTCTTC,CASSVSSGRGNEQFF
TRBV19,once,TRBD2,TRBJ2-1,TGTGCCAGTAGTATTGGCTCGTCTAGCGGGAGAATTTTCAATGAGCAGTTCTTC,CASSIGSSSGRIFNEQFF
TRBV6-5,.,.,TRBJ2-4,TGTGCCAGCAGTTACGGAGGGACCAAAAACATTCAGTACTTC,CASSYGGTKNIQYF
TRBV10-2,.,.,TRBJ1-4,TGCGCCAGCAAACTCCGCAGGGATAATGAAAAACTGTTTTTT,CASKLRRDNEKLFF
TRBV14,.,TRBD2,TRBJ2-1,TGTGCCAGCAGCTGGTACTACCCCGGGACTAAAGAAGAGCAGTTCTTC,CASSWYYPGTKEEQFF
TRBV19,.,.,TRBJ1-2,TGTGCCAGTAGTATACGGACAGCCTATGGCTACACCTTC,CASSIRTAYGYTF
TRBV7-2,once,TRBD2,TRBJ2-1,TGTGCCAGCAGCGCCTCCGGGACTAGCGGCAATGAGCAGTTCTTC,CASSASGTSGNEQFF
TRBV15,.,.,TRBJ1-6,TGTGCCACCAGCAGAGAGGGGGACGGGGGTTCACCCCTCCACTTT,CATSREGDGGSPLHF
TRBV29-1,.,.,TRBJ1-1,TGCAGCGTGGAAGGACACAGGAACACTGAAGCTTTCTTT,CSVEGHRNTEAFF
TRBV30,.,TRBD1,TRBJ1-2,TGTGCCTGGAGTGTACGTCACAGGGGATATGGCTACACCTTC,CAWSVRHRGYGYTF
TRBV27,.,TRBD1,TRBJ1-2,TGTGCCAGCAGTCTATACAGGGGGGACTATGGCTACACCTTC,CASSLYRGDYGYTF
TRBV3-1/TRBV3-2,.,TRBD2,TRBJ2-1,TGTGCCAGCAGCCCACCGGCCGGGAGGGCCTCGAGTGAGCAGTTCTTC,CASSPPAGRASSEQFF
TRBV4-3,.,TRBD2,TRBJ2-1,TGCGCCAGCAGCCGCGGAGCGGGAGGGGTTCTGGGAGAGCAGTTCTTC,CASSRGAGGVLGEQFF
TRBV27,.,TRBD1,TRBJ2-6,TGTGCCAGCAGTATTACAGGGGCCGGGGCCAACGTCCTGACTTTC,CASSITGAGANVLTF